Below are 6 T cell receptor beta chains sequenced from a single sample in a study of T cells in Graves' hyperthyroidism and ophthalmopathy (dated by TCRdb to 2018 to 2020). The method behind the library was multiplex PCR. These reads were obtained on an Illumina HiSeq 2000. The TCR beta CDR3 regions were amplified from the RNA transcripts. The first round of RT-PCR for the TCR CDR3 was performed with the HTBI primer set and the Qiagen OneStep RT-PCR kit. TCRdb itself trimmed the public reads at Q25 with fastp, ran MiXCR and retained productive beta chains. Entries are consolidated by CDR3 protein sequence, retaining the most common genes and DNA. The sample table holds about 620,000 distinct CDR3 sequences, of which about 16% were seen once. The ten largest clonotypes hold less than 4.5% of the sample. The specimen was blood. The source is a woman in her 30s with Graves' hyperthyroidism.

Of note for this clonotype: A much larger clone is a single base away; this may be a read error. This chain connects TRBV28 to TRBJ1-2; 7 nucleotides line up with TRBD1. The CDR3 consists of 12 residues. Germline V lookup: CDR1 MDHEN, CDR2 SYDVKM. In nucleotides, the CDR3 is TGTGCCAGCGGTTTAGGGGGCGATGGCTACACCTTC. As protein: CASGLGGDGYTF.

The sample holds many counts of this clonotype. V usage is TRBV5-1 and J usage is TRBJ1-1; D unresolved. CDR3 size: 16 residues. CDR1 and CDR2 from the germline V gene are SGHRS and YFSETQ. V lost 4 bases, J lost 7 bases, and 23 bases lay in between. The CDR3 here is CASSLEPQDTTGEAFF. The CDR3, as DNA: TGCGCCAGCAGCCTCGAACCCCAGGATACCACTGGTGAAGCTTTCTTT.

The sample holds many counts of this clonotype. The chain uses TRBV30 and TRBJ1-1; D not resolved. CDR3 size: 14 residues. Germline CDR1 and CDR2: GTSNPN and SVGIG (reference sequence). Between the trimmed V and J ends, which lost 6 bases and 5 bases, there was a span of 19 bases. In DNA, the CDR3 is TGTGCCTGCCTTTTTTTGGGGTTCGGGACTGAAGCTTTCTTT. It codes for CACLFLGFGTEAFF.

This clonotype was counted many times. The chain recombines TRBV27 with TRBJ2-3; no clear D gene. This CDR3 spans 10 amino acids. Deletions cut 7 bases from V and 6 bases from J, with 5 bases between. CDR1 is MNHEY and CDR2 is SMNVEV in the germline V gene (reference sequence). CDR3 loop: CASIGDTQYF. CDR3 DNA: TGTGCCAGCATAGGGGATACGCAGTATTTT.

This clonotype was picked up a small number of times. The J gene is TRBJ1-3, the V gene TRBV7-9; 7 positions match TRBD1. This CDR3 spans 14 amino acids. The germline V gene has CDR1 SEHNR and CDR2 FQNEAQ (reference sequence). The trim removed 7 bases at V and 2 bases at J, leaving 5 bases unmatched. The CDR3 region is CASTPTGTGNTIYF. The CDR3 nucleotides are TGTGCCAGCACCCCGACAGGGACTGGAAACACCATATATTTT.

As to this clonotype: A much more abundant neighbour one base away suggests this may be a read error. The chain combines TRBV27 with TRBJ1-1, with D possibly TRBD1 on 6 matching bases. The CDR3 totals 15 residues. Germline V CDR1 and CDR2: MNHEY, SMNVEV (reference sequence). CDR3 residues: CASSEARRGDTKAFF. CDR3 nucleotides: TGTGCCAGCAGTGAAGCGCGCAGGGGCGACACTAAAGCTTTCTTT.